This is a list of T cell receptor beta chains from one sample in a study of Graves' ophthalmopathy and Graves' hyperthyroidism. TCRdb reanalysed the multiplex PCR reads using MiXCR and keeps one entry per CDR3 protein. The data show hundreds of thousands of distinct CDR3 sequences, over 40% seen once. Sequencing was carried out using peripheral blood. These receptors came from an adult man with Graves' ophthalmopathy. Both conserved end residues are part of each CDR3.

TRBJ1-2 | TRBV11-3 | CASSLDFAGTGYTF
TRBJ1-6 | TRBV7-9 | CASSFRTGESPLHF
TRBJ1-4 | TRBV2 | CASSEVTFATNEKLFF
TRBJ2-7 | TRBV5-1 | CASSLKEKEYEQYF
TRBJ1-5 | TRBV19 | CASSIWRGAQHF
TRBJ1-3 | TRBV5-8 | CASSRLDTIYF
TRBJ2-2 | TRBV9 | CASSAGRGLAGGSNTGELFF
TRBJ2-7 | TRBV9 | CASSVGILGTGDSYEQYF
TRBJ1-4 | TRBV19 | CASGPPDLNEKLFF
TRBJ2-7 | TRBV29-1 | CSVRAGTGSDEQYF
TRBJ2-3 | TRBV15 | CAIRTQGNTQYF
TRBJ2-7 | TRBV24-1 | CATSVRAGGTTTRQYF
TRBJ1-1 | TRBV29-1 | CSVHLLLGGNTEAFF
TRBJ1-1 | TRBV20-1 | CSAREEMGLTEAFF
TRBJ1-2 | TRBV10-3 | CASSDGGGKLYGYTF
TRBJ2-5 | TRBV2 | CASSEAQRGGQYF
TRBJ2-5 | TRBV19 | CASSILVAGLSLATQYF
TRBJ2-7 | TRBV5-1 | CASSFRPLAGHTYEQYF
TRBJ1-1 | TRBV7-2 | CASTLRLGRAEAFF
TRBJ2-2 | TRBV24-1 | CATSDLGRDTGELFF
TRBJ1-4 | TRBV12-3/TRBV12-4 | CATSFGEKLFF
TRBJ1-5 | TRBV28 | CATKDRGTHQPQHF
TRBJ1-1 | TRBV19 | CASRQGMNTEAFF
TRBJ1-4 | TRBV12-3/TRBV12-4 | CASIGEAPNEKLFF
TRBJ2-5 | TRBV20-1 | CSLTRKGVSAGTQYF
TRBJ2-7 | TRBV29-1 | CSVGYPGPGGGETYEQYF
TRBJ2-5 | TRBV2 | CATRRQGNQETQYF
TRBJ2-6 | TRBV2 | CASRGGTEAF
TRBJ1-5 | TRBV28 | CASSLGTGGRQPQHF
TRBJ1-2 | TRBV15 | CATSRDLPTGQPNYGYTF
TRBJ2-5 | TRBV7-9 | CASSPLAGRQETQYF